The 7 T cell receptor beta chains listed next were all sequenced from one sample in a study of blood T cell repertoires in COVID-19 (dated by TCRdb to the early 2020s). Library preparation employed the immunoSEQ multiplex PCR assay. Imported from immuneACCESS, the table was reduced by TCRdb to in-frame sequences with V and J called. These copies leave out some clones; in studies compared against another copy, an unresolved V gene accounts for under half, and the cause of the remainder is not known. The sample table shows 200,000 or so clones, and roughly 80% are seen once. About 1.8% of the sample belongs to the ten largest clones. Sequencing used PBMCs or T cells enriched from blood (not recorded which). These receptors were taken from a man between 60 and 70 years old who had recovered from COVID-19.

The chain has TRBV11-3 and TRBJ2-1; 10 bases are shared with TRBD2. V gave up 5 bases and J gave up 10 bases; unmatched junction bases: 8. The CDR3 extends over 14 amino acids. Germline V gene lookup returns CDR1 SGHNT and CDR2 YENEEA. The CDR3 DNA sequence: TGTGCCAGCAGCCCCCGGACTAGCGGTCGCGAGCAGTTCTTC. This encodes CASSPRTSGREQFF.

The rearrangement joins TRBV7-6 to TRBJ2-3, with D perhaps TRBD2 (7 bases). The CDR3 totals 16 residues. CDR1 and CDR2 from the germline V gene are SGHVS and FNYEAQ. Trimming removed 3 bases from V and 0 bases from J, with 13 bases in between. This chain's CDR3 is CASSFGAGASTDTQYF. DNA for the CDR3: TGTGCCAGCAGCTTTGGGGCGGGGGCGAGCACAGATACGCAGTATTTT.

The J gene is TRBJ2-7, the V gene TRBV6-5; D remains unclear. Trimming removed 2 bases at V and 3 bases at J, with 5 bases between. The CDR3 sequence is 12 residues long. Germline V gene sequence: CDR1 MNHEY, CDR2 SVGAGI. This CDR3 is CASSYTGYEQYF. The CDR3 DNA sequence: TGTGCCAGCAGTTACACGGGCTACGAGCAGTACTTC.

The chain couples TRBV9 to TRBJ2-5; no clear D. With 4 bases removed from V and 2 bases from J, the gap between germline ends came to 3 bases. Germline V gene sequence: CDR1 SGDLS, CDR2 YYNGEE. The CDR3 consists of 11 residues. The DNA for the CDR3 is TGTGCCAGCAGCCCACAAGAGACCCAGTACTTC. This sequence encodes CASSPQETQYF.

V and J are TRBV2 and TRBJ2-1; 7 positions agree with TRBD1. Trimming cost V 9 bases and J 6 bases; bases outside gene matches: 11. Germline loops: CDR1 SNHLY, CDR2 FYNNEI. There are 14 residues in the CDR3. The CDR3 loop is CASQGDSYFNEQFF. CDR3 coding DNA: TGTGCCAGTCAGGGGGACAGCTACTTCAATGAGCAGTTCTTC.

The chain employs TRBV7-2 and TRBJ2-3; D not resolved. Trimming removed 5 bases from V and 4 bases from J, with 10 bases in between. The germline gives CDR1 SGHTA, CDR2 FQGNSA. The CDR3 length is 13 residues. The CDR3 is CASSPRSPDTQYF. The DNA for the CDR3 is TGTGCCAGCAGCCCCCGGTCCCCAGATACGCAGTATTTT.

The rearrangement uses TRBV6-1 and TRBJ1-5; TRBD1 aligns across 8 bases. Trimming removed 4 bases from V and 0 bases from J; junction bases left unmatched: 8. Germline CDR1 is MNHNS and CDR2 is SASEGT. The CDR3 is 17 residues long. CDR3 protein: CASSGGQGPYSNQPQHF. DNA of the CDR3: TGTGCCAGCAGTGGTGGACAGGGCCCGTATAGCAATCAGCCCCAGCATTTT.